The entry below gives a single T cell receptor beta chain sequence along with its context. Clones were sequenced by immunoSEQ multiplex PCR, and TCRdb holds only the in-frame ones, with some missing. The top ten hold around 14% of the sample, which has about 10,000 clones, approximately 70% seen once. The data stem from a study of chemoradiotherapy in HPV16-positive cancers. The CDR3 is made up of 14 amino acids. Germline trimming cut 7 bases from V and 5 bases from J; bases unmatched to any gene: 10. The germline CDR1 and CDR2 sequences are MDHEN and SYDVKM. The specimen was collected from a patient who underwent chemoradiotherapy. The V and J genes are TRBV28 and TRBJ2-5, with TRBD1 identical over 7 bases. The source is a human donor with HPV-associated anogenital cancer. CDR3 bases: TGTGCCAGCAACAAGGGGGCGGAGGTCGAGACCCAGTACTTC. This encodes CASNKGAEVETQYF.